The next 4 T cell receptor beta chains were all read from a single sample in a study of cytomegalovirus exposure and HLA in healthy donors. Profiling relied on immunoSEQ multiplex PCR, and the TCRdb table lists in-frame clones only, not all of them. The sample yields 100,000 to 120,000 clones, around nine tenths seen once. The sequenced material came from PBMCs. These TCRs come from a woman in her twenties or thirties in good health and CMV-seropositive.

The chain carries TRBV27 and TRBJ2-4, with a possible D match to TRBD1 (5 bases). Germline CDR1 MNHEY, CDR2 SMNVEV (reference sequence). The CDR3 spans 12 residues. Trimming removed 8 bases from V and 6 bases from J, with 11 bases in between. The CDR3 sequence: CASGDQGNIQYF. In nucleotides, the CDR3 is TGTGCCAGCGGCGACCAGGGAAACATTCAGTACTTC.

The CDR3 DNA is TGTGCCAGCAGCAACCGGGACAGGGGGATCCACGAGCAGTACTTC. Translating it yields CASSNRDRGIHEQYF. The chain combines TRBV7-9 with TRBJ2-7, with 11 bases identical to TRBD1. Germline V gives CDR1 SEHNR, CDR2 FQNEAQ (reference sequence). The CDR3 is 15 residues long. Losses at the gene ends were 5 bases for V and 5 bases for J; bases not matched to a gene: 8.

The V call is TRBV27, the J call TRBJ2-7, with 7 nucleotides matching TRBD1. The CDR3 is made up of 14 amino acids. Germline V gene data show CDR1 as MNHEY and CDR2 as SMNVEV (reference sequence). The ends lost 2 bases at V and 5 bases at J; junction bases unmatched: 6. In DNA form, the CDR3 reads TGTGCCAGCAGTTTAAGGGACAGTGAGGACGAGCAGTACTTC. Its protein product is CASSLRDSEDEQYF.

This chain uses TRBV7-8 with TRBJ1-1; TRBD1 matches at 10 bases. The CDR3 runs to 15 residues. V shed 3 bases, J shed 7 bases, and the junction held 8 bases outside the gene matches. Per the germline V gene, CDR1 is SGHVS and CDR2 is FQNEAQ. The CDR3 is CASSFFGTGVDEAFF. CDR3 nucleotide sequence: TGTGCCAGCAGCTTTTTCGGGACAGGGGTGGATGAAGCTTTCTTT.